Below, 17 T cell receptor beta chains from the same sample are listed, as sequenced in a study of T-cell reconstitution after alpha-beta-depleted transplantation in children. Unique molecular identifiers tagged the TCRbeta library. From the PCR reads, TCRdb called clonotypes with MiXCR, one entry per CDR3 protein. Of 500,000 to 600,000 distinct CDR3 sequences listed, about 18% are singletons. This material consisted of PBMCs from the stem cell graft donor, taken from the stem cell graft. The receptors were gathered from a human donor who donated a stem cell graft to a child with acute lymphoblastic leukemia.

This chain links TRBV5-1 with TRBJ2-1, with 13 bases matching TRBD2. V shed 7 bases and J 0 bases; nucleotides not matched to a gene: 4. Looked up from germline, CDR1 is SGHRS and CDR2 is YFSETQ. This CDR3 has 16 residues. The CDR3 coding sequence is TGCGCCAGCTACAGGACTAGCGGGAGCTCCTACAATGAGCAGTTCTTC. Translation: CASYRTSGSSYNEQFF.

The V and J genes are TRBV5-8 and TRBJ1-2, with unresolved D. The CDR3 is made up of 14 amino acids. The germline V gene has CDR1 SGHTS and CDR2 YDEGEE. V lost 8 bases to trimming and J lost 2 bases, with 16 bases between them. The CDR3 here is CASIGRVQNYGYTF. The DNA for the CDR3 is TGTGCCAGTATTGGAAGGGTTCAGAACTATGGCTACACCTTC.

In its sample, this clonotype was seen a few times. The J gene is TRBJ1-2, the V gene TRBV6-1; 7 bases align to TRBD1. Per germline, CDR1 MNHNS and CDR2 SASEGT. The CDR3 totals 15 residues. V lost 0 bases, J lost 4 bases, and 5 bases stayed unmatched. CDR3 sequence reads: CASSEATGAPYGYTF. CDR3 sequence (DNA): TGTGCCAGCAGTGAAGCAACAGGGGCCCCCTATGGCTACACCTTC.

The chain is built from TRBV6-2 or TRBV6-3 and TRBJ2-1; D remains ambiguous. This CDR3 region has 12 residues. Trimming removed 6 bases at V and 8 bases at J, with 11 bases between. From germline, CDR1 is MNHEY and CDR2 SVGEGT. The chain's CDR3 is CASRDLGYEQFF. The DNA of the CDR3 is TGTGCCAGCAGGGATCTAGGTTATGAGCAGTTCTTC.

This chain uses TRBV5-4 with TRBJ2-7; TRBD1 might be the D (5 bases). CDR3 length: 14 residues. V gave up 2 bases and J gave up 2 bases, with 11 bases separating them. Germline CDR1 is SGHNT and CDR2 is YYREEE (reference sequence). The CDR3 spells CASSLAGNPYEQYF. CDR3 DNA: TGTGCCAGCAGCTTAGCAGGGAACCCCTACGAGCAGTACTTC.

This rearrangement joins TRBV20-1 to TRBJ1-6; D is undetermined. Between the trimmed V and J ends, which lost 0 bases and 0 bases, there was a span of 9 bases. CDR3 size: 16 residues. Germline CDR1 DFQATT, CDR2 SNEGSKA (reference sequence). The CDR3 DNA follows: TGCAGTGCTAGAGATGTGGGGAACTCCTATAATTCACCCCTCCACTTT. It encodes CSARDVGNSYNSPLHF.

This chain joins TRBV5-1 and TRBJ1-3; 11 nucleotides match TRBD1. Germline V CDR1 and CDR2: SGHRS, YFSETQ. V shed 5 bases and J 3 bases; nucleotides not matched to a gene: 7. This CDR3 has 16 amino acids. The CDR3 DNA reads as TGCGCCAGCAGGCCCGGGACAGGGGGTCTTGGAAACACCATATATTTT. It yields the protein CASRPGTGGLGNTIYF.

This clonotype was counted between two and nine times. This chain links TRBV23-1 with TRBJ2-5, with D unresolved. TRBV23-1 is assigned to the ORF class and has an uncertain function. V was clipped by 0 bases and J by 0 bases, with 14 bases between them. This CDR3 spans 17 amino acids. The CDR3 sequence is CASSQSSAAWYQETQYF. The CDR3, as DNA: TGCGCCAGCAGTCAATCCTCGGCAGCCTGGTACCAAGAGACCCAGTACTTC.

The rearrangement links TRBV28 to TRBJ2-1; the match to TRBD2 covers 10 bases. Germline assignment: CDR1 MDHEN and CDR2 SYDVKM. The trim removed 7 bases at V and 8 bases at J, leaving 5 bases unmatched. The CDR3 covers 13 residues. The DNA for the CDR3 is TGTGCCAGCATCCCCGGACTAGCGGATGAGCAGTTCTTC. Its translation is CASIPGLADEQFF.

V gene TRBV18 combines with J gene TRBJ1-1; no clear D. CDR1 is KGHSH and CDR2 is LQKENI in the germline V gene. V gave up 0 bases and J gave up 6 bases, with 5 bases separating them. The CDR3 length is 12 residues. The CDR3 reads CASSPPAPEAFF. The DNA for the CDR3 is TGTGCCAGCTCACCACCGGCGCCTGAAGCTTTCTTT.

This sequence joins TRBV19 and TRBJ1-1, with 11 nucleotides matching TRBD1. The germline V gene has CDR1 LNHDA and CDR2 SQIVND (reference sequence). CDR3 length: 15 amino acids. V shed 5 bases, J shed 1 base, and the junction held 3 bases outside the gene matches. The DNA of the CDR3 is TGTGCCAGTAGTGTCGGGACAGGGGGGAACACTGAAGCTTTCTTT. Amino acids: CASSVGTGGNTEAFF.

The chain links TRBV15 to TRBJ2-7, with D possibly being TRBD2 (5 bases). Germline V CDR1 and CDR2: LNHNV, YYDKDF (reference sequence). Trimming removed 3 bases from V and 2 bases from J, with 8 bases in between. CDR3 size: 13 residues. The CDR3 DNA sequence: TGTGCCACCAGCAGTGGGAGAACCTACGAGCAGTACTTC. It yields the protein CATSSGRTYEQYF.

The chain has TRBV20-1 and TRBJ2-1, with 11 bases lining up with TRBD1. The CDR3 extends over 15 amino acids. J was trimmed by 7 bases and V by 3 bases; bases with no gene match: 8. Germline V gene data show CDR1 as DFQATT and CDR2 as SNEGSKA (reference sequence). DNA of the CDR3: TGCAGTGCTAGCGTGGGGACAGGGGGTCTAAATGAGCAGTTCTTC. The encoded protein is CSASVGTGGLNEQFF.

The chain links TRBV6-5 to TRBJ2-1; D unresolved. The V gene's germline CDR1 is MNHEY and CDR2 SVGAGI. The CDR3 spans 13 residues. The V and J ends lost 0 bases and 9 bases respectively, with 9 bases between them. The chain's CDR3 is CASSYSRALEQFF. The CDR3, as DNA: TGTGCCAGCAGTTACTCTCGCGCTCTTGAGCAGTTCTTC.

The rearrangement uses TRBV19 and TRBJ1-3; unclear D gene. The CDR3 consists of 14 residues. With 4 bases removed from V and 1 base from J, the gap between germline ends came to 8 bases. The germline V gene encodes CDR1 LNHDA and CDR2 SQIVND (reference sequence). CDR3 nucleotides: TGTGCCAGTAGTAGCGTTGGATCTGGAAACACCATATATTTT. It specifies CASSSVGSGNTIYF.

The chain combines TRBV7-9 with TRBJ2-1; the match to TRBD2 covers 13 bases. The V gene end was trimmed by 4 bases and the J gene end by 7 bases; junction bases not matched to a gene: 7. The germline V gene encodes CDR1 SEHNR and CDR2 FQNEAQ (reference sequence). This CDR3 has 16 residues. The CDR3 sequence: CASSSGLAGHWNEQFF. CDR3 DNA: TGTGCCAGCAGCTCGGGACTAGCGGGACACTGGAATGAGCAGTTCTTC.

This clonotype was counted many times. The J gene is TRBJ2-7, the V gene TRBV12-3 or TRBV12-4; 9 nucleotides align to TRBD1. V was pared by 5 bases and J by 6 bases, with 2 bases of the junction left unmatched. CDR3 size: 12 residues. The CDR3, as DNA: TGTGCCAGCAGTGTGACAGGGGGCGAGCAGTACTTC. This sequence encodes CASSVTGGEQYF.